This T cell receptor beta chain was profiled in a study of T cell repertoires in cytomegalovirus infection (dated by TCRdb to about 2019). General notes on the study: The HLA type of each donor mattered for the analysis, because public TCR beta signatures pointed to carriage of CMV infection along with the matching HLA type. Broad study findings and their caveats: The ex vivo response was dominated by HLA-C-restricted CMV-specific TCR beta clonotypes, which also provided the single most frequent clonotype in two of eight donors. Carriers of CMV infection plus the relevant HLA type were discriminated by the cumulative frequency of public TCR beta family members in the study cohort and in an independent roughly 380-donor cohort.

From the germline V gene (reference sequence), CDR1 is DFQATT and CDR2 is SNEGSKA. V loses 3 bases, J loses 1 base, and the germline ends lie 11 bases apart. Measured from the cysteine to the phenylalanine, the CDR3 is 14 residues long. Only CDR3 DNA is held: 42 bases, read in frame from base 1. A note on this clonotype: It has no known antigen specificity. Base qualities are not at hand, and no much larger clone is one base apart.

Sequencing relied on an Illumina HiSeq 1500. TCRdb redid the processing of the public reads, applying fastp at Q25 and MiXCR, and retained in-frame beta chains. Rows matching on CDR3 protein sequence are summarized as one entry with the most common DNA and genes. The sample data list 270,000 or so distinct CDR3 sequences, and over 15% of these were observed just once. Around half of the sample rests with the top ten. Source material: CD8+ T cells from PBMCs. This TCR was recovered from a human donor in good health (CMV status not recorded). Some clones in this sample may be carry-over from other donors' samples. The chain employs TRBV20-1 and TRBJ2-3, with no confident D gene call. The CDR3 protein sequence reads: CSASVAEGTDTQYF. The DNA sequence is TGCAGTGCTAGTGTCGCAGAGGGCACAGATACGCAGTATTTT.